A selection of T cell receptor beta chains follows, all from one sample in a study of T cell changes during pregnancy in multiple sclerosis. Sequencing was performed with immunoSEQ multiplex PCR; in TCRdb, only in-frame clones are kept and a portion is missing. The sample shows about 36,000 clones, 92% of them seen only once. Material: CD4+ T cells from peripheral blood mononuclear cells, obtained after pregnancy. Receptor source: a female donor with multiple sclerosis, enrolled in a pregnancy study. CDR3s include the opening cysteine and the closing phenylalanine or tryptophan. D genes are given only for firm matches. Size values are once, few and many counts, or a class for expanded clones, and some rows have none.

clone_size	v_call	j_call	d_call	cdr3_nt	cdr3_aa
-	TRBV10-3	TRBJ1-2	TRBD1	TGTGCCATCAGAGCGACAGGGGGCTATGGCTACACCTTC	CAIRATGGYGYTF
once	TRBV7-2	TRBJ1-1	TRBD1	TGTGCCAGCAGCCTTCGGACAGGGACGAACACTGAAGCTTTCTTT	CASSLRTGTNTEAFF
-	TRBV2	TRBJ1-3	-	TGTGCCAGCGTTACCTACTCTGGAAACACCATATATTTT	CASVTYSGNTIYF
-	TRBV27	TRBJ2-3	TRBD1	TGTGCCAGCAGTTCGACAGGGCGTAGCACAGATACGCAGTATTTT	CASSSTGRSTDTQYF
-	TRBV6-1	TRBJ2-7	-	TGTGCCAGCAGTCGACAGGTAACCTACGAGCAGTACTTC	CASSRQVTYEQYF
once	TRBV19	TRBJ2-7	TRBD1	TGTGCCAGTAGTAGGGAAAGGGGGCCGACCTACGAGCAGTACTTC	CASSRERGPTYEQYF
-	TRBV10-3	TRBJ1-3	-	TGTGCCATCAGGGGAGACGGAAACACCATATATTTT	CAIRGDGNTIYF
-	TRBV7-2	TRBJ2-2	TRBD2	TGTGCCGGGAATAGCGGGGGGGAGACCGGGGAGCTGTTTTTT	CAGNSGGETGELFF
-	TRBV28	TRBJ2-7	TRBD2	TGTGCCACAGTAGCGGGAGGGGGATACGAGCAGTACTTC	CATVAGGGYEQYF
-	TRBV18	TRBJ1-5	TRBD1	TGTGCCAGCTCACCATACGGGAATGACAGGGTTGGGCAGCCCCAGCATTTT	CASSPYGNDRVGQPQHF
-	TRBV7-6	TRBJ1-1	-	TGTGCCAGCAGCATACAGGGAAACACTGAAGCTTTCTTT	CASSIQGNTEAFF
-	TRBV7-9	TRBJ1-1	TRBD1	TGTGCCAGCAGCTTAAACCTCAGGGGGCTCGCTGAAGCTTTCTTT	CASSLNLRGLAEAFF
-	TRBV19	TRBJ1-1	TRBD1	TGTGCCAGTAGTCCTCAGGGGGGTAGAACTGAAGCTTTCTTT	CASSPQGGRTEAFF
-	TRBV5-4	TRBJ1-4	TRBD1	TGTGCCAGCAGCTTGGACAGGGGGCATGAAAAACTGTTTTTT	CASSLDRGHEKLFF
-	TRBV5-1	TRBJ1-2	TRBD1	TGCGCCAGTGGGAGAACAGGGGAATTTGATGGCTACACCTTC	CASGRTGEFDGYTF
-	TRBV5-1	TRBJ2-3	TRBD2	TGCGCCAGCAGCTTGGGACTAGCGGGGATGACAGATACGCAGTATTTT	CASSLGLAGMTDTQYF
-	TRBV7-2	TRBJ2-4	TRBD2	TGTGCCAGCAGATACCAGCGGGGTGCAGAAAACATTCAGTACTTC	CASRYQRGAENIQYF
-	TRBV6-1	TRBJ1-6	-	TGTGCCAGCAGTGCATTACAAAATAATTCACCCCTCCACTTT	CASSALQNNSPLHF
-	TRBV7-2	TRBJ2-7	-	TGTGCCAGCAGCTTAGGTTTCGGGGGTAGAGCATACGAGCAGTACTTC	CASSLGFGGRAYEQYF
-	TRBV2	TRBJ1-1	-	TGTGCCAGCCGGACCGGGATGAACACTGAAGCTTTCTTT	CASRTGMNTEAFF
-	TRBV13	TRBJ1-6	-	TGTGCCAGCAGCTTAGGCTCGCTAAGGGGTTCACCCCTCCACTTT	CASSLGSLRGSPLHF
-	TRBV5-5	TRBJ2-1	TRBD1	TGTGCCAGCAGCTTCAGGGACAGGGGTGCCTACAATGAGCAGTTCTTC	CASSFRDRGAYNEQFF
few	TRBV28	TRBJ1-1	TRBD1	TGTGCCAGCAGGTTGACAGGGACCAGCGCTTTCTTT	CASRLTGTSAFF